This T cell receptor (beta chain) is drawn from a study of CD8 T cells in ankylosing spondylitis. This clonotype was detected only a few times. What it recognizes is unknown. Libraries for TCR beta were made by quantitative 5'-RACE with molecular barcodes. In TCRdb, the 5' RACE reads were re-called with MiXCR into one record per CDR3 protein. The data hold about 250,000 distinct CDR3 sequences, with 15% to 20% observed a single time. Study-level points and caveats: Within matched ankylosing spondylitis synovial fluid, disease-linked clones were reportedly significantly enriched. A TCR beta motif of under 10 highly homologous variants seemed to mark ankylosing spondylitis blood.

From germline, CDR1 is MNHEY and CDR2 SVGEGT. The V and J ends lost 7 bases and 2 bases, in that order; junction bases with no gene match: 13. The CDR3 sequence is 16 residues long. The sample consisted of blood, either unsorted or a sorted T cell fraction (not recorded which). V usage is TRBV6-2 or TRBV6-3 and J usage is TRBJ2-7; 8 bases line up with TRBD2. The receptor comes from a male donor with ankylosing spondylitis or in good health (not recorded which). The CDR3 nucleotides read TGTGCCAGCAAGGGTGAATCGCTAGCGGGTACCTACGAGCAGTACTTC. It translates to CASKGESLAGTYEQYF.